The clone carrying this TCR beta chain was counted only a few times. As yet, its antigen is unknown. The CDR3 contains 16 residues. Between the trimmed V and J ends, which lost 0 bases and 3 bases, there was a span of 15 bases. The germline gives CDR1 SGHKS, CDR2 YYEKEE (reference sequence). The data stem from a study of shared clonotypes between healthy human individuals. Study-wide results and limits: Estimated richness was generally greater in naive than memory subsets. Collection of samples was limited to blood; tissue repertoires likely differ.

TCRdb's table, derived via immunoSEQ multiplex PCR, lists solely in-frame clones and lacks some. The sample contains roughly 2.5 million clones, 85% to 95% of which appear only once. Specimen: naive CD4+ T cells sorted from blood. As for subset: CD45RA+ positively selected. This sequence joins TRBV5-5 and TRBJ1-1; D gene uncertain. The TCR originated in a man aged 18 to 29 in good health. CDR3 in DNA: TGTGCCAGCAGCTTGGAGGGATGGTTCAGAGACACTGAAGCTTTCTTT. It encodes CASSLEGWFRDTEAFF.